This T cell receptor (beta chain) was profiled in a study of blood T cell repertoires in COVID-19. Study context: COVID-19 samples from acute and convalescent phases originated in the United States, Italy and Spain.

CDR1 SGHTA and CDR2 FQGNSA come from the germline V gene. The V end was cut by 3 bases, the J end by 1 base, with 14 bases between. This CDR3 has 16 amino acids. Assay used: immunoSEQ multiplex PCR; TCRdb lists only in-frame clones, some missing. The sample records more than 200,000 clones, about 85% being singletons. The chain is built from TRBV7-2 and TRBJ2-3, with D possibly being TRBD1 (7 bases). The receptor was derived from a man in his 60s with acute or convalescent COVID-19. The sample comprised peripheral blood. The CDR3 DNA follows: TGTGCCAGCAGCTTCGCCCAGGGGGGTCGCACAGATACGCAGTATTTT. This codes for CASSFAQGGRTDTQYF.